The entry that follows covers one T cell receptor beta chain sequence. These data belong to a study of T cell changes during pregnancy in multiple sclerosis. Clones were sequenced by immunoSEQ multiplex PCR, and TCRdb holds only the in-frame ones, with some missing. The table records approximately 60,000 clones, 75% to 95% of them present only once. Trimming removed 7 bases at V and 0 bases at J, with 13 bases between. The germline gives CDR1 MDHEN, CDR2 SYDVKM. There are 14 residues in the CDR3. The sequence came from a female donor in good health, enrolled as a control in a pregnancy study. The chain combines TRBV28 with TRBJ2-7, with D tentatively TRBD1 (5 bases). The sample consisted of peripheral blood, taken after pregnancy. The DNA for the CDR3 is TGTGCCAGCAATCCTGGGGCACTCTCCTACGAGCAGTACTTC. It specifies CASNPGALSYEQYF.